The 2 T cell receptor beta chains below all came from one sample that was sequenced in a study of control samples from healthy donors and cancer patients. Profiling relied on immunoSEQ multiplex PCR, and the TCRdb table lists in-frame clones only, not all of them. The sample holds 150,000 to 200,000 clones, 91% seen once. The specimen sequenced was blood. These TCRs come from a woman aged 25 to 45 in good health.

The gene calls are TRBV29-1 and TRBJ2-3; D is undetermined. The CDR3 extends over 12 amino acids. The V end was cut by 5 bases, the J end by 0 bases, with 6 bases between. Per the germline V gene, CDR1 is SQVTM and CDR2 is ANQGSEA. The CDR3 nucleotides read TGCAGCGTTAACCCAAGCACAGATACGCAGTATTTT. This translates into CSVNPSTDTQYF.

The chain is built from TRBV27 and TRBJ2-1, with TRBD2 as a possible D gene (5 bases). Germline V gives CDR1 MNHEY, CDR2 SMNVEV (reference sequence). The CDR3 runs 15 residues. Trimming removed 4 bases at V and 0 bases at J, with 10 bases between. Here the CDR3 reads CASSSAGSSYNEQFF. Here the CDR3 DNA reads TGTGCCAGCAGTTCGGCGGGCAGCTCCTACAATGAGCAGTTCTTC.